This TCR beta chain originates from a study of cytomegalovirus exposure and HLA in healthy donors. Donors were ostensibly healthy at sampling, although undocumented immune exposures were probable. It was with 60 Vbeta and 13 Jbeta primers that the PCR ran. TCRdb's table, derived via immunoSEQ multiplex PCR, lists solely in-frame clones and lacks some. This repertoire shows a few hundred thousand clones, approximately 80% found once; its top ten account for about 1.4%. Germline CDR1 reads SEHNR; CDR2 reads FQNEAQ (reference sequence). With 5 bases removed from V and 3 bases from J, the gap between germline ends came to 11 bases. The length of the CDR3 is 14 residues.

Sequences were obtained from PBMCs. This receptor was taken from a girl aged 10 to 17 in good health and CMV-seronegative. The chain couples TRBV7-9 to TRBJ2-1; D uncertain. The CDR3 region is CASSPHQIYNEQFF. CDR3 in DNA: TGTGCCAGCAGCCCCCATCAAATCTACAATGAGCAGTTCTTC.